Listed here is a single TCR beta chain. Measured with immunoSEQ multiplex PCR; TCRdb has only the in-frame clones, and not every one. The sample has just over 2,000,000 clones; about 95% are singletons. V dropped 3 bases and J dropped 3 bases, with 8 bases sitting between them. Germline-derived CDR1 and CDR2 are SGHNT and YYREEE (reference sequence). This CDR3 is built from 13 residues. The sample is drawn from a study of shared clonotypes between healthy human individuals. Naive CD8 cells lacked CD45RO, underwent positive selection for CCR7 and left out terminally differentiated effector memory CD45RA+ cells. All donors were healthy HIV-negative adults lacking recent acute infections or vaccinations.

The clonotype comes from a man in his late teens or twenties in good health. Sequencing input: naive CD8+ T cells sorted from blood. The J gene is TRBJ2-3, the V gene TRBV5-4; no clear D gene. CDR3 DNA: TGTGCCAGCAGCTGGGCTGGGACAGATACGCAGTATTTT. It encodes CASSWAGTDTQYF.